This T cell receptor (beta chain) derives from a study of T cell changes during pregnancy in multiple sclerosis (dated by TCRdb to between 2018 and 2020). Background on the whole study: The study examined how the T cell repertoire changed over the course of pregnancy in women with multiple sclerosis.

Libraries were prepared through the immunoSEQ multiplex PCR assay. In its TCRdb copy, this immuneACCESS table keeps in-frame sequences only and misses some clones. Where compared with another copy, unresolved V genes explain less than half of these, and the others have no known cause. Counted in this sample were over 50,000 clones; just under 90% of them appeared once. Of the sample, 0.85% to 0.95% is held by the ten largest clones. Regarding this clone: Its antigen is not yet known. No base quality information exists; no much larger clone differs at one position.

Trimming removed 11 bases from V and 1 base from J; the gene matches leave 7 bases unexplained. Including the terminal cysteine and phenylalanine, the CDR3 comprises 13 residues. Of the read, only the CDR3 DNA is kept; its 39 bases are in frame from base 1. The germline V gene provides CDR1 ENHRY and CDR2 SYGVKD. This TCR derives from a female donor in good health, enrolled as a control in a pregnancy study. The sequence links TRBV10-3 to TRBJ1-2, with 7 bases in between that match TRBD1. The sequences come from peripheral blood, collected in the first trimester of pregnancy. The encoded CDR3 is CASRDSLNYGYTF. The nucleotides are TGTGCCTCCCGGGACAGCCTTAACTATGGCTACACCTTC.